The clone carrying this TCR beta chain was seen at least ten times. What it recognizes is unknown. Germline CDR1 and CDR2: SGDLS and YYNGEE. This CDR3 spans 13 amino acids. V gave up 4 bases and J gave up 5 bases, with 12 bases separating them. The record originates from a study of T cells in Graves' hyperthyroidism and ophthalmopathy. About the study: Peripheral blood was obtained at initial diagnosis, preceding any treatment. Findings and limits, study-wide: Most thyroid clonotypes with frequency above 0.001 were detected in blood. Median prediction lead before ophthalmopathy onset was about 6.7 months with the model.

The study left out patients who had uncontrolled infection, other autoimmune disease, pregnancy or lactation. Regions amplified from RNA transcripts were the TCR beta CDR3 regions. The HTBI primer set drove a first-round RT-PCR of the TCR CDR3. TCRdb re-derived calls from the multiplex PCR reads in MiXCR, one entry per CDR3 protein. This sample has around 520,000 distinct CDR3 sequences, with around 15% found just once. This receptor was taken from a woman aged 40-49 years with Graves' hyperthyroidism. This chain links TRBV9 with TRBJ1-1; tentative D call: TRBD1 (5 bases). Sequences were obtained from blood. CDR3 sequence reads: CASSSPRGTEAFF. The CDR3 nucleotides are TGTGCCAGCAGCTCCCCAAGGGGTACTGAAGCTTTCTTT.